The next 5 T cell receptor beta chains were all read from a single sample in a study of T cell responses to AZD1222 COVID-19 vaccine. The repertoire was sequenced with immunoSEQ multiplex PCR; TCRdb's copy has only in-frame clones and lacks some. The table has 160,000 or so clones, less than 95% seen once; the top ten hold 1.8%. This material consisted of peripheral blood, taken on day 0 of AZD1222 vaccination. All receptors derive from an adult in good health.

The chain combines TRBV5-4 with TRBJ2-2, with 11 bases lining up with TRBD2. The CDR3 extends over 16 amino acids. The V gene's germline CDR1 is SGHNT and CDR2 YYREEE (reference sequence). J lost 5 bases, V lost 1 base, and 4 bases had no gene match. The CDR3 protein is CASSLSLAGVTGELFF. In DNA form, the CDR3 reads TGTGCCAGCAGCTTGTCACTAGCGGGAGTTACCGGGGAGCTGTTTTTT.

The CDR3 region is CASSWTSGRQGELFF. For the CDR3, the DNA is TGTGCCAGCAGCTGGACTAGCGGGAGGCAGGGGGAGCTGTTTTTT. This chain joins TRBV5-4 and TRBJ2-2, with 14 bases that match TRBD2. This CDR3 contains 15 residues. Germline lookup yields CDR1 SGHNT and CDR2 YYREEE (reference sequence). The trim removed 3 bases at V and 8 bases at J, leaving 3 bases unmatched. Drawing the rest from reference TRBV5-4 and TRBJ2-2, the complete variable domain is ETGVTQSPTHLIKTRGQQVTLRCSSQSGHNTVSWYQQALGQGPQFIFQYYREEENGRGNFPPRFSGLQFPNYSSELNVNALELDDSALYLCASSWTSGRQGELFFGEGSRLTVL.

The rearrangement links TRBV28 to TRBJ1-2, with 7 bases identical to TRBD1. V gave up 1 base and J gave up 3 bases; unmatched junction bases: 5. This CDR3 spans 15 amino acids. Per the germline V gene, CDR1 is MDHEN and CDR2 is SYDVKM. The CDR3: CASSLSGGNDYGYTF. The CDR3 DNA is TGTGCCAGCAGTTTATCAGGGGGTAACGACTATGGCTACACCTTC.

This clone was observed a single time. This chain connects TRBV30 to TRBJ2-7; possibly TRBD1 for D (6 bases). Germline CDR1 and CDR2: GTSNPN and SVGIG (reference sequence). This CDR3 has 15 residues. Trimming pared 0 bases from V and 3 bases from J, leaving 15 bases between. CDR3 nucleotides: TGTGCCTGGAGTGTTTCATCCGGGACACTCTACGAGCAGTACTTC. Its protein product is CAWSVSSGTLYEQYF.

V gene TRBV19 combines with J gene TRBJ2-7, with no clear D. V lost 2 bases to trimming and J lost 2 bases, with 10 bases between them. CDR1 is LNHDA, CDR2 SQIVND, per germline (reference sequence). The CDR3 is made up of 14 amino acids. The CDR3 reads CASSINPYTYEQYF. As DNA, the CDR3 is TGTGCCAGTAGTATAAATCCCTATACCTACGAGCAGTACTTC.